This T cell receptor (beta chain) originates from a study of shared clonotypes between healthy human individuals. Germline V gene lookup returns CDR1 LGHNA and CDR2 YSLEER. The CDR3 totals 15 residues. The V gene end was trimmed by 1 base and the J gene end by 3 bases; junction bases not matched to a gene: 3. Study-wide points: Shared clonotypes: about 5.3% naive CD4, around 3.5% naive CD8, over 2% memory CD4, more than 0.3% memory CD8. When compared with the clonotypes that were shared by all four sorted-subset donors, the non-shared clonotypes turned out to have lower generation probabilities. Larger richness was generally estimated for naive than memory subsets.

As to this clone: Its target is not known.

Some clones are missing from TCRdb's copy, which holds only in-frame ones; the method was immunoSEQ multiplex PCR. The sample shows some 2 million clones, roughly 95% of them seen only once. This chain links TRBV4-3 with TRBJ2-1, with 7 bases lining up with TRBD2. This sequence was found in a man aged 18 to 35 in good health. Sequencing was carried out using naive CD4+ T cells sorted from blood. Subset defined: CD45RA+ positively selected. The CDR3 DNA reads as TGCGCCAGCAGCCAAGTCCTAGCGGACTACAATGAGCAGTTCTTC. It yields the protein CASSQVLADYNEQFF.